This T cell receptor beta chain stems from a study of T-cell memory formation after mild COVID-19. There are 17 residues in the CDR3. CDR1 is SSHAT and CDR2 is FNYEAQ in the germline V gene (reference sequence). Each CDR3 protein is one row after TCRdb ran MiXCR on the 5' RACE reads. The sample shows roughly 150,000 distinct CDR3 sequences, 10% to 15% of them seen only once. With regard to this clonotype: The junction differs from germline at one of its ends, possibly a read error.

The rearrangement links TRBV7-7 to TRBJ2-5; a weak D match, TRBD2 (7 bases). The clonotype originates from a man aged 18 to 30 who had mild COVID-19 (a few samples of this study predate the infection). Cell type and time point are not known. Input material: PBMCs or a T cell subset sorted from them (not recorded which). Here the CDR3 DNA reads TGTGCTAGCAGCTTATCGTGGGGGGGCGCGAGTCTTGAGACCCAGTACTTC. Its translation: CASSLSWGGASLETQYF.